These 12 T cell receptor beta chains came from one sample sequenced in a study of read filtering for tumor transcriptome and immune sequencing. From about 0.4 ug of RNA, a library with molecular barcoded alpha/delta and beta/gamma adaptors was made. TCRdb processed the reads anew with MiXCR; each CDR3 protein has one entry. The repertoire includes some 140,000 distinct CDR3 sequences, around 14% of them detected once, and 6.5% to 9% sits in the top ten. Material: a population of CD138-negative cells sorted from bone marrow. These receptors were taken from a donor aged 40 or older with multiple myeloma.

This clonotype has at least ten counts. This chain joins TRBV5-1 and TRBJ2-2, with a possible D match to TRBD2 (6 bases). The length of the CDR3 is 17 residues. CDR1 and CDR2 (germline): SGHRS, YFSETQ. Between the trimmed V and J ends, which lost 4 bases and 0 bases, there was a span of 16 bases. The CDR3 nucleotides are TGCGCCAGCAGCCCTCCGAGGGGAGGAGCGAACACCGGGGAGCTGTTTTTT. Translation gives CASSPPRGGANTGELFF. The whole variable domain, remainder taken from reference TRBV5-1 and TRBJ2-2, is KAGVTQTPRYLIKTRGQQVTLSCSPISGHRSVSWYQQTPGQGLQFLFEYFSETQRNKGNFPGRFSGRQFSNSRSEMNVSTLELGDSALYLCASSPPRGGANTGELFFGEGSRLTVL.

This clonotype was seen once. This may come from a read error, since a much larger clone is one base off. Because it lacks the conserved phenylalanine or tryptophan at the end, this CDR3 is likely a read error. The J gene is TRBJ2-7, the V gene TRBV20-1; 11 bases line up with TRBD1. Germline CDR1 DFQATT, CDR2 SNEGSKA (reference sequence). This CDR3 region has 16 residues. V shed 3 bases and J 5 bases; nucleotides not matched to a gene: 12. The chain's CDR3 is CSASSAGQGARDEQYS. Written as DNA, the CDR3 is TGCAGTGCTAGCTCCGCCGGACAGGGGGCTAGGGACGAGCAGTACTCC.

This chain connects TRBV5-6 to TRBJ2-3; D is undetermined. The V end was cut by 4 bases, the J end by 2 bases, with 17 bases between. CDR3 size: 16 residues. Germline assignment: CDR1 SGHDT and CDR2 YYEEEE. This CDR3 reads CASSPPPPLTTDTQYF. The CDR3 nucleotides are TGTGCCAGCAGCCCCCCCCCACCTCTAACCACAGATACGCAGTATTTT.

In its sample, this clonotype was seen many times. The V gene is TRBV7-9, the J gene TRBJ1-1, with D tentatively TRBD1 (6 bases). Germline V lookup: CDR1 SEHNR, CDR2 FQNEAQ (reference sequence). The V end was cut by 7 bases, the J end by 1 base, with 16 bases between. The length of the CDR3 is 15 residues. The CDR3 DNA reads TGTGCCAGCACCATAGACGGGGGCAGGAACACTGAAGCTTTCTTT. Translation: CASTIDGGRNTEAFF.

As to this clonotype: A much larger clone sits a single nucleotide away, making a read error possible. This chain joins TRBV20-1 and TRBJ2-1; perhaps D is TRBD1 or TRBD2 (5 bases each). CDR1 and CDR2 from the germline V gene are DFQATT and SNEGSKA (reference sequence). The CDR3 is 14 residues long. The CDR3 sequence is CGCPGTARDNEQFF. The CDR3 DNA reads TGCGGTTGTCCTGGGACGGCTCGGGACAATGAGCAGTTCTTC.

As to this clonotype: A read error may be the cause here, since a much bigger clone is one base away. The chain is built from TRBV18 and TRBJ1-1; maybe TRBD1 (6 bases). The CDR3 sequence is 15 residues long. Germline assignment: CDR1 KGHSH and CDR2 LQKENI. Trimming took 1 base from V and 5 from J, leaving 14 bases between them. The CDR3 loop is CASSPRAGADTEAFF. The CDR3 DNA follows: TGTGCCAGCTCACCACGAGCGGGGGCAGATACTGAAGCTTTCTTT. Based on the CDR3 plus reference TRBV18 and TRBJ1-1, the full variable domain is NAGVMQNPRHLVRRRGQEARLRCSPMKGHSHVYWYRQLPEEGLKFMVYLQKENIIDESGMPKERFSAEFPKEGPSILRIQQVVRGDSAAYFCASSPRAGADTEAFFGQGTRLTVV.

This clonotype was picked up many times. The chain recombines TRBV7-9 with TRBJ1-1; D may be TRBD1 (5 bases). Trimming left V 4 bases short and J 4 bases short, with 10 bases between. The germline gives CDR1 SEHNR, CDR2 FQNEAQ (reference sequence). The CDR3 is 13 amino acids. CDR3 nucleotides: TGTGCCAGCAGCTCCTTCGGGGCCACTGAAGCTTTCTTT. As protein: CASSSFGATEAFF.

This clonotype was counted many times. This rearrangement joins TRBV29-1 to TRBJ2-7, with TRBD1 as a possible D gene (5 bases). This CDR3 region has 13 residues. Per the germline V gene, CDR1 is SQVTM and CDR2 is ANQGSEA. The V end lost 5 bases, the J end lost 2 bases, and 13 bases lay between the germline ends. Here the CDR3 reads CSVQIKGPYEQYF. DNA for the CDR3: TGCAGCGTTCAGATAAAGGGGCCCTACGAGCAGTACTTC.

This clonotype was seen many times. V usage is TRBV19 and J usage is TRBJ2-6; 9 bases fit TRBD2. Losses at the gene ends were 3 bases for V and 0 bases for J; bases not matched to a gene: 6. CDR1 LNHDA and CDR2 SQIVND come from the germline V gene (reference sequence). The length of the CDR3 is 18 residues. For the CDR3, the DNA is TGTGCCAGTAGTATCCTCAGGACTAGCGCCTCTGGGGCCAACGTCCTGACTTTC. It specifies CASSILRTSASGANVLTF.

The V gene is TRBV13, the J gene TRBJ1-1, with unresolved D. Germline V CDR1 and CDR2: PRHDT, FYEKMQ (reference sequence). Trimming pared 6 bases from V and 1 base from J, leaving 6 bases between. The length of the CDR3 is 12 residues. The CDR3, as DNA: TGTGCCAGCAGTTCTTGGAACACTGAAGCTTTCTTT. Its protein product is CASSSWNTEAFF.

On this clonotype: A read error may produce the germline difference seen at one junction end. The chain uses TRBV6-5 and TRBJ2-1; the match to TRBD2 covers 8 bases. The germline V gene encodes CDR1 MNHEY and CDR2 SVGAGI. The CDR3 spans 19 residues. The CDR3 DNA reads as TGTGCCAGCAGTTACTCCCTGAGGAGCGGGAGTTCCTCCAACAATGAGCAGTTCTTC. Translated, it gives CASSYSLRSGSSSNNEQFF.

This clonotype has a count of ten or more. The chain is built from TRBV14 and TRBJ2-1; 7 bases line up with TRBD2. CDR3 length: 15 amino acids. The trim removed 3 bases at V and 3 bases at J, leaving 5 bases unmatched. Germline V gene data show CDR1 as SGHDN and CDR2 as FVKESK. CDR3 amino acids: CASSHPSGIYNEQFF. The DNA for the CDR3 is TGTGCCAGCAGCCATCCCAGCGGGATCTACAATGAGCAGTTCTTC.